This is a list of T cell receptor beta chains from one sample in a study of cytomegalovirus exposure and HLA in healthy donors. Here immunoSEQ multiplex PCR was the method, and the copy in TCRdb shows in-frame clones only, minus some. The sample holds some 190,000 clones, around 88% seen once. Source material: PBMCs. These receptors originate from a woman younger than 30 in good health and CMV-seronegative. Both conserved end residues are part of each CDR3. D genes are given only for firm matches. For some rows the clone size is stated as once, few or many, or as a class when expanded; others skip it.

clone size,D gene,V gene,J gene,CDR3 protein,CDR3 DNA
-,-,TRBV6-1,TRBJ1-5,CASTRLDNQPQHF,TGTGCCAGCACCAGGTTGGACAATCAGCCCCAGCATTTT
-,-,TRBV20-1,TRBJ1-1,CSARRTEAFF,TGCAGTGCCCGGCGGACTGAAGCTTTCTTT
-,TRBD2,TRBV30,TRBJ2-3,CAWSGLAVLTDTQYF,TGTGCCTGGAGTGGCCTAGCGGTCCTCACAGATACGCAGTATTTT
-,-,TRBV5-4,TRBJ1-1,CASSLVQGMGAFF,TGTGCCAGCAGCTTGGTGCAGGGAATGGGCGCTTTCTTT
-,-,TRBV18,TRBJ1-5,CASSPPGGKDQPQHF,TGTGCCAGCTCACCACCAGGGGGAAAGGATCAGCCCCAGCATTTT
-,-,TRBV2,TRBJ2-2,CASRGDFGRSTGELFF,TGTGCCAGCAGAGGGGACTTCGGTCGAAGCACCGGGGAGCTGTTTTTT
once,-,TRBV25-1,TRBJ2-3,CASRNRGGRDTQYF,TGTGCCAGCAGGAACAGGGGGGGTCGGGATACGCAGTATTTT
-,-,TRBV5-4,TRBJ2-2,CASSLDAVGSSANTGELFF,TGTGCCAGCAGCTTGGACGCGGTTGGGTCCTCGGCGAACACCGGGGAGCTGTTTTTT
-,TRBD2,TRBV5-4,TRBJ2-7,CASSWTSLDEQYF,TGTGCCAGCAGCTGGACTAGCCTTGACGAGCAGTACTTC
-,TRBD1,TRBV4-1,TRBJ2-7,CASSPDRGSYEQYF,TGCGCCAGCAGCCCGGACAGGGGGAGCTACGAGCAGTACTTC
-,TRBD1,TRBV27,TRBJ1-1,CASSPGTALEAFF,TGTGCCAGCAGCCCCGGGACAGCGCTTGAAGCTTTCTTT
-,TRBD2,TRBV9,TRBJ2-1,CASSAPSGGSYNEQFF,TGTGCCAGCAGCGCTCCTAGCGGGGGCTCCTACAATGAGCAGTTCTTC
once,-,TRBV2,TRBJ2-1,CASSESTGKFF,TGTGCCAGCAGTGAATCCACAGGGAAGTTCTTC
-,TRBD2,TRBV4-1,TRBJ2-3,CASRSGSGERDTQYF,TGCGCCAGCCGGAGTGGGAGCGGGGAGAGAGATACGCAGTATTTT
-,TRBD1,TRBV10-1,TRBJ2-2,CASRGTDMNTGELFF,TGCGCCAGCAGAGGGACAGACATGAACACCGGGGAGCTGTTTTTT
-,-,TRBV18,TRBJ2-2,CASSPAPQPGTRGTGELFF,TGTGCCAGCTCACCAGCGCCTCAACCCGGGACAAGGGGCACCGGGGAGCTGTTTTTT
-,-,TRBV11-2,TRBJ1-1,CASSLDRGTEAFF,TGTGCCAGCAGCTTAGATCGGGGCACTGAAGCTTTCTTT
-,TRBD1,TRBV4-2,TRBJ1-1,CASSQNDRENTEAFF,TGTGCCAGCAGCCAAAACGACAGGGAGAACACTGAAGCTTTCTTT
-,TRBD1,TRBV11-2,TRBJ1-1,CASSPSGQAEAFF,TGTGCCAGCAGCCCTTCCGGACAGGCTGAAGCTTTCTTT
-,TRBD1,TRBV11-3,TRBJ1-5,CASSSTGTGADQPQHF,TGTGCCAGCAGCTCAACCGGGACAGGGGCGGATCAGCCCCAGCATTTT
few,-,TRBV27,TRBJ2-7,CASSLFGHVLSEQYF,TGTGCCAGCAGTTTATTCGGACATGTGTTGTCCGAGCAGTACTTC
-,-,TRBV9,TRBJ2-2,CASSVGRGKTGELFF,TGTGCCAGCAGCGTTGGTCGGGGAAAAACCGGGGAGCTGTTTTTT
-,TRBD1,TRBV27,TRBJ2-5,CASSPRDRGQIEETQYF,TGTGCCAGCAGTCCGCGGGACAGGGGGCAGATAGAAGAGACCCAGTACTTC
once,-,TRBV25-1,TRBJ1-3,CASSGPGQGANSGNTIYF,TGTGCCAGCAGTGGTCCCGGACAAGGGGCAAACTCTGGAAACACCATATATTTT
-,TRBD1,TRBV5-1,TRBJ2-4,CASSLPGGENIQYF,TGCGCCAGCAGTCTTCCAGGGGGAGAAAACATTCAGTACTTC